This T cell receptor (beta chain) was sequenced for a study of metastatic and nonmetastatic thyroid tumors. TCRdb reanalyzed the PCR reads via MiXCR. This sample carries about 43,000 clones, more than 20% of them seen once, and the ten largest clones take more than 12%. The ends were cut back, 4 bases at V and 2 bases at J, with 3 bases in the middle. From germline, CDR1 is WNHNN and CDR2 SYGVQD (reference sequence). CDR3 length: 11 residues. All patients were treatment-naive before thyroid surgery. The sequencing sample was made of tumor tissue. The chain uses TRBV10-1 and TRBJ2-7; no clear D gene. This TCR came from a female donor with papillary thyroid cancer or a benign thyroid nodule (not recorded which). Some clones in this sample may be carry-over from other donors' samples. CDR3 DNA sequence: TGCGCCAGCAGTGGGGCCTACGAGCAGTACTTC. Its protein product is CASSGAYEQYF.